Each of the 30 T cell receptor beta chains below was sequenced from the same sample in a study of blood T cell repertoires in COVID-19. TCRdb's table, derived via immunoSEQ multiplex PCR, lists solely in-frame clones and lacks some. The table records over 150,000 clones, approximately 81% of them present only once. Sequencing input: peripheral blood. Receptors were obtained from a woman aged 60-75 years with COVID-19, enrolled during active disease.

The V gene is TRBV21-1, the J gene TRBJ2-7; TRBD1, the table's D call, was not compared with the DNA. TRBV21-1 is shown as a pseudogene. There are 16 residues in the CDR3. The CDR3 coding sequence is TGTGCCAGCAGCAAAGTTGGGAGGACAGGGGGCGCCGAGCAGTACTTC. Its translation: CASSKVGRTGGAEQYF.

This chain links TRBV6-6 with TRBJ1-3; D call uncertain. V lost 6 bases and J lost 1, with 16 bases in between. The CDR3 is made up of 16 amino acids. Germline loops: CDR1 MNHNY, CDR2 SVGAGI (reference sequence). CDR3 amino acids: CASSPSRGVSGNTIYF. CDR3 nucleotide sequence: TGTGCCAGCAGCCCATCGCGAGGAGTTTCTGGAAACACCATATATTTT.

This clone appeared a single time. This sample also contains other DNA sequences that code for the same CDR3. The chain is built from TRBV10-2 and TRBJ2-7; 9 positions match TRBD1. CDR3 length: 13 residues. CDR1 is WSHSY, CDR2 SAAADI, per germline. Trimming cost V 6 bases and J 4 bases; bases outside gene matches: 4. CDR3 protein: CASRGQGGYEQYV. For the CDR3, the DNA is TGCGCCAGCAGGGGACAGGGTGGTTACGAGCAGTACGTC.

This chain uses TRBV18 with TRBJ1-1, with D unresolved. V dropped 5 bases and J dropped 1 base, with 14 bases sitting between them. In germline, CDR1 is KGHSH, CDR2 LQKENI. The CDR3 spans 15 residues. DNA for the CDR3: TGTGCCAGCTCAAGAGGGCCGCCCCGGAACACTGAAGCTTTCTTT. As protein: CASSRGPPRNTEAFF.

The rearrangement uses TRBV7-8 and TRBJ1-5; no definite D call. Germline CDR1 is SGHVS and CDR2 is FQNEAQ. The ends were cut back, 8 bases at V and 2 bases at J, with 13 bases in the middle. CDR3 length equals 14 residues. DNA for the CDR3: TGTGCCAGCGGTACGGTGGTTGGCAATCAGCCCCAGCATTTT. Translated: CASGTVVGNQPQHF.

This chain uses TRBV28 with TRBJ1-6; 8 bases line up with TRBD1. CDR1 is MDHEN and CDR2 is SYDVKM in the germline V gene. V lost 5 bases, J lost 9 bases, and 12 bases stayed unmatched. The CDR3 has 16 residues. The CDR3 sequence: CASSPPGQGIGSPLHF. DNA for the CDR3: TGTGCCAGCAGTCCTCCCGGACAGGGAATCGGTTCACCCCTCCACTTT.

V usage is TRBV6-6 and J usage is TRBJ2-1; tentative D call: TRBD2 (5 bases). CDR1 is MNHNY, CDR2 SVGAGI, per germline (reference sequence). The ends were cut back, 2 bases at V and 9 bases at J, with 8 bases in the middle. This CDR3 region has 12 residues. The CDR3 bases are TGTGCCAGCAGTTACGATCGGGGTGAGCAGTTCTTC. This gives the protein CASSYDRGEQFF.

The genes are TRBV2 and TRBJ1-5; 7 positions agree with TRBD1. Looked up from germline, CDR1 is SNHLY and CDR2 is FYNNEI. With V trimmed by 5 bases and J by 6 bases, 4 bases remained unmatched. This CDR3 has 13 amino acids. CDR3 DNA: TGTGCCAGCAGTCTAACAGGGGTTCAGCCCCAGCATTTT. Translation: CASSLTGVQPQHF.

J is TRBJ2-7 and V is TRBV27, with 11 bases lining up with TRBD1. Trimming at V came to 4 bases and at J to 4 bases, leaving 3 bases not matched to a gene. This CDR3 is built from 14 residues. The germline CDR1 and CDR2 sequences are MNHEY and SMNVEV (reference sequence). The CDR3 protein is CASSYRDRGYEQYV. For the CDR3, the DNA is TGTGCCAGCAGTTACCGGGACAGGGGGTACGAGCAGTACGTC.

The chain carries TRBV6-2 or TRBV6-3 and TRBJ1-5, with D perhaps matching TRBD1 (6 bases). CDR1 is MNHEY, CDR2 SVGEGT, per germline. This CDR3 has 15 residues. Deletions cut 2 bases from V and 4 bases from J, with 12 bases between. The CDR3 protein is CASSYQDSKNQPQHF. The CDR3 region has the DNA TGTGCCAGCAGTTACCAGGACAGCAAGAATCAGCCCCAGCATTTT.

The V and J genes are TRBV5-4 and TRBJ2-1, with 10 bases matching TRBD2. Germline V lookup: CDR1 SGHNT, CDR2 YYREEE (reference sequence). This CDR3 spans 16 amino acids. J lost 10 bases, V lost 0 bases, and 10 bases had no gene match. This CDR3 reads CASSLEVRAGGREQFF. Here the CDR3 DNA reads TGTGCCAGCAGCTTGGAAGTTCGAGCGGGAGGGCGCGAGCAGTTCTTC.

This clone was recorded once. The chain employs TRBV20-1 and TRBJ2-1; TRBD2 matches at 7 bases. The CDR3 spans 15 residues. The germline V gene has CDR1 DFQATT and CDR2 SNEGSKA (reference sequence). V dropped 3 bases and J dropped 4; count of bases not matched to a gene: 9. The DNA for the CDR3 is TGCAGTGCTAGTAGTGCGGGGGTCCCTTACAATGAGCAGTTCTTC. As protein: CSASSAGVPYNEQFF.

The chain joins TRBV5-1 to TRBJ2-1; perhaps TRBD2 as D (7 bases). Trimming took off 7 bases at V and 5 bases at J, with 22 bases between the two ends. In germline, CDR1 is SGHRS, CDR2 YFSETQ. The CDR3 is 16 amino acids. CDR3: CASSLGGLAENNEQFF. For the CDR3, the DNA is TGCGCCAGCTCCCTGGGGGGGCTAGCGGAGAACAATGAGCAGTTCTTC.

This chain joins TRBV9 and TRBJ2-2, with 13 bases fitting TRBD2. The trim removed 3 bases at V and 6 bases at J, leaving 8 bases unmatched. Germline V gene sequence: CDR1 SGDLS, CDR2 YYNGEE. This CDR3 is built from 17 residues. CDR3 in DNA: TGTGCCAGCAGCGATGGACTAGCGGGAGTGGGAGCCGGGGAGCTGTTTTTT. It specifies CASSDGLAGVGAGELFF.

This sequence joins TRBV9 and TRBJ1-4, with D possibly TRBD1 on 5 matching bases. The germline V and J ends were trimmed by 3 bases and 8 bases, with 11 bases remaining between them. Germline loops: CDR1 SGDLS, CDR2 YYNGEE. The CDR3 consists of 13 residues. The CDR3 loop reads CASSDRKGEKLFF. In DNA, the CDR3 is TGTGCCAGCAGCGATAGGAAGGGGGAAAAACTGTTTTTT. The whole variable domain, filled in from reference TRBV9 and TRBJ1-4, reads DSGVTQTPKHLITATGQRVTLRCSPRSGDLSVYWYQQSLDQGLQFLIQYYNGEERAKGNILERFSAQQFPDLHSELNLSSLELGDSALYFCASSDRKGEKLFFGSGTQLSVL.

This clone has just a few counts. The chain is built from TRBV5-8 and TRBJ2-1; 7 bases are a match to TRBD2. Looked up from germline, CDR1 is SGHTS and CDR2 is YDEGEE. Trimming cost V 4 bases and J 2 bases; bases outside gene matches: 12. This CDR3 has 17 amino acids. The CDR3, as DNA: TGTGCCAGCAGCCACGGTCTACTAGCGATAGCCTACAATGAGCAGTTCTTC. Its translation: CASSHGLLAIAYNEQFF.

The chain links TRBV3-1 (or the pseudogene TRBV3-2) to TRBJ2-7; 7 nucleotides align to TRBD2. The CDR3 runs to 14 residues. Germline CDR1 LGHDT, CDR2 YNNKEL (reference sequence). Losses at the gene ends were 3 bases for V and 0 bases for J; bases not matched to a gene: 2. The CDR3 DNA sequence: TGTGCCAGCAGCCAGGGGGAGGGCTCCTACGAGCAGTACTTC. The encoded protein is CASSQGEGSYEQYF.

The genes are TRBV29-1 and TRBJ2-5, with D uncertain. The CDR3 runs to 14 residues. CDR1 and CDR2 (germline): SQVTM, ANQGSEA. V lost 3 bases to trimming and J lost 1 base, with 12 bases between them. CDR3 sequence reads: CSVDVFQSQETQYF. The CDR3 DNA reads as TGCAGCGTTGACGTCTTTCAGTCCCAAGAGACCCAGTACTTC. Based on the CDR3 plus reference TRBV29-1 and TRBJ2-5, the full variable domain is SAVISQKPSRDICQRGTSLTIQCQVDSQVTMMFWYRQQPGQSLTLIATANQGSEATYESGFVIDKFPISRPNLTFSTLTVSNMSPEDSSIYLCSVDVFQSQETQYFGPGTRLLVL.

The chain recombines TRBV5-1 with TRBJ1-6, with 9 bases identical to TRBD1. Germline values: CDR1 SGHRS, CDR2 YFSETQ. V trimming: 4 bases; J trimming: 8 bases; junction bases outside the gene matches: 4. This CDR3 region has 14 residues. The CDR3 spells CASSPRQGDSPLHF. The CDR3 nucleotides are TGCGCCAGCAGCCCCCGACAGGGGGATTCACCCCTCCACTTT.

The gene calls are TRBV5-1 and TRBJ1-2; 7 bases align to TRBD1. Trimming at V came to 2 bases and at J to 0 bases, leaving 4 bases not matched to a gene. CDR3 size: 15 residues. The germline gives CDR1 SGHRS, CDR2 YFSETQ. The CDR3 spells CASSLTGDTNYGYTF. DNA for the CDR3: TGCGCCAGCAGCTTAACAGGGGATACTAACTATGGCTACACCTTC.

The chain recombines TRBV7-2 with TRBJ1-5; D is undetermined. Germline V gives CDR1 SGHTA, CDR2 FQGNSA. The CDR3 consists of 15 residues. The V and J ends lost 5 bases and 7 bases respectively, with 18 bases between them. The CDR3 spells CASSKKGIGGQPQHF. CDR3 DNA: TGTGCCAGCAGCAAAAAGGGCATAGGAGGGCAGCCCCAGCATTTT.

The chain links TRBV19 to TRBJ2-2; 12 bases agree with TRBD2. Germline-derived CDR1 and CDR2 are LNHDA and SQIVND (reference sequence). The CDR3 sequence is 14 residues long. J gave up 7 bases and V 6 bases, and 3 bases lay outside the gene matches. As DNA, the CDR3 is TGTGCCAGTAGCCGACTAGCGGGGGACGGGGAGCTGTTTTTT. This translates into CASSRLAGDGELFF.

The gene calls are TRBV5-6 and TRBJ1-6; TRBD1 matches at 10 bases. V shed 2 bases and J 0 bases; nucleotides not matched to a gene: 5. Germline V gives CDR1 SGHDT, CDR2 YYEEEE. The CDR3 is 18 amino acids. The CDR3 DNA is TGTGCCAGCAGCTTACGGACAGGGGGTTACTCCTATAATTCACCCCTCCACTTT. It yields the protein CASSLRTGGYSYNSPLHF.

The DNA for the CDR3 is TGTGCCAGCAGCCTACAGGGGGCAGAGACCCAGTACTTC. As protein: CASSLQGAETQYF. The chain combines TRBV5-4 with TRBJ2-5; the match to TRBD1 covers 9 bases. Trimming cost V 4 bases and J 4 bases; bases outside gene matches: 2. CDR3 size: 13 residues. The germline CDR1 and CDR2 sequences are SGHNT and YYREEE (reference sequence).

The chain employs TRBV2 and TRBJ1-2; D remains unclear. Per germline, CDR1 SNHLY and CDR2 FYNNEI. The CDR3 consists of 15 residues. V shed 8 bases and J shed 0 bases, with 16 bases lying between them. CDR3 amino acids: CASREGLSSNYGYTF. The CDR3, as DNA: TGTGCCAGCCGGGAGGGCCTATCCTCTAACTATGGCTACACCTTC. The entire variable domain, with the rest obtained from reference TRBV2 and TRBJ1-2, is as follows: EPEVTQTPSHQVTQMGQEVILRCVPISNHLYFYWYRQILGQKVEFLVSFYNNEISEKSEIFDDQFSVERPDGSNFTLKIRSTKLEDSAMYFCASREGLSSNYGYTFGSGTRLTVV.

This clone was observed a handful of times. The same CDR3 arises from other DNA sequences in this sample as well. This sequence joins TRBV14 and TRBJ1-3; D might be TRBD1 (6 bases). Germline V gene data show CDR1 as SGHDN and CDR2 as FVKESK. The CDR3 contains 13 residues. Trimming shortened V by 6 bases and J by 0 bases, and 6 bases separated the two germline ends. For the CDR3, the DNA is TGTGCCAGCAGAGGGGGCTCTGGAAACACCATATATTTT. Translating it yields CASRGGSGNTIYF.

This clone was found once. The chain is built from TRBV3-1 (or the pseudogene TRBV3-2) and TRBJ2-5, with TRBD2 matching over 10 bases. The V segment lost 4 bases and the J segment 7 bases; nucleotides outside the gene matches: 6. The CDR3 sequence is 14 residues long. The germline gives CDR1 LGHDT, CDR2 YNNKEL (reference sequence). CDR3 loop: CASSLSGRGRTQYF. For the CDR3, the DNA is TGTGCCAGCAGCCTGAGCGGGAGGGGCAGGACCCAGTACTTC.

J is TRBJ1-1 and V is TRBV3-1 (or the pseudogene TRBV3-2), with D perhaps matching TRBD1 (6 bases). Looked up from germline, CDR1 is LGHDT and CDR2 is YNNKEL (reference sequence). The CDR3 contains 14 residues. V shed 7 bases and J shed 1 base, with 13 bases lying between them. DNA of the CDR3: TGTGCCAGCAATAGGGACAACCCGAACACTGAAGCTTTCTTT. Translating it yields CASNRDNPNTEAFF.

V is TRBV18 and J is TRBJ1-2, with D possibly matching TRBD1 (5 bases). This CDR3 has 15 residues. CDR1 KGHSH and CDR2 LQKENI come from the germline V gene. V lost 2 bases, J lost 2 bases, and 12 bases lay in between. This chain's CDR3 is CASSPSTNRNYGYTF. In nucleotides, the CDR3 is TGTGCCAGCTCACCATCGACAAACAGGAACTATGGCTACACCTTC.

This sequence joins TRBV7-3 and TRBJ1-5; no reliable D call. Germline V CDR1 and CDR2: SGHTA, FQGTGA. The CDR3 sequence is 14 residues long. Trimming pared 4 bases from V and 3 bases from J, leaving 10 bases between. DNA of the CDR3: TGTGCCAGCAGCTCACGGGTATACAATCAGCCCCAGCATTTT. Residues: CASSSRVYNQPQHF. Based on the CDR3 plus reference TRBV7-3 and TRBJ1-5, the full variable domain is GAGVSQTPSNKVTEKGKYVELRCDPISGHTALYWYRQSLGQGPEFLIYFQGTGAADDSGLPNDRFFAVRPEGSVSTLKIQRTERGDSAVYLCASSSRVYNQPQHFGDGTRLSIL.